This record looks at one T cell receptor (beta chain) sequence and its context. Its antigen remains unknown. This sample was taken from a study of blood T cells in healthy people across ages. Broader study findings: Diversity of TCR beta correlated strongly with naive T cell percentage.

The CDR3 extends over 15 amino acids. From germline, CDR1 is SQVTM and CDR2 ANQGSEA. J gave up 5 bases and V 6 bases, and 10 bases lay outside the gene matches. A J-beta primer mix and a sample-barcoded 5' primer were used in a second PCR of about 7 to 12 cycles. Unique molecular identifiers of 12 random nucleotides labeled each cDNA. TCRdb ran MiXCR on the 5' RACE reads and lists one entry per CDR3 protein. This sample has roughly 1.5 million distinct CDR3 sequences, with roughly 43% found just once. The receptor was derived from a woman younger than 35 in good health. V gene TRBV29-1 combines with J gene TRBJ2-1; 10 bases match TRBD2. Source material: blood. In nucleotides, the CDR3 is TGCAGCGTCCCGGGACTAGCGAGTTTCAACAATGAGCAGTTCTTC. Protein sequence: CSVPGLASFNNEQFF.